This T cell receptor (beta chain) was recorded in a study of shared clonotypes between healthy human individuals. In the study overall: The donors, a couple of women and a few men, were aged 18 to 49.

After removal of 4 bases from V and 4 bases from J, the junction contained 6 bases not matched to a gene. Germline CDR1 SGHTA, CDR2 FQGTGA. CDR3 size: 16 residues. Here immunoSEQ multiplex PCR was the method, and the copy in TCRdb shows in-frame clones only, minus some. The sample records about half a million clones, over 70% being singletons. The sequencing input was PBMCs. This receptor was taken from a woman aged 40 to 55 in good health. Some clones in this sample may be carry-over from other donors' samples. The chain is built from TRBV7-3 and TRBJ2-2, with 10 bases fitting TRBD1. The DNA of the CDR3 is TGTGCCAGCAGCTCACCGGGACAGGGGTCCACCGGGGAGCTGTTTTTT. Translated, it gives CASSSPGQGSTGELFF.